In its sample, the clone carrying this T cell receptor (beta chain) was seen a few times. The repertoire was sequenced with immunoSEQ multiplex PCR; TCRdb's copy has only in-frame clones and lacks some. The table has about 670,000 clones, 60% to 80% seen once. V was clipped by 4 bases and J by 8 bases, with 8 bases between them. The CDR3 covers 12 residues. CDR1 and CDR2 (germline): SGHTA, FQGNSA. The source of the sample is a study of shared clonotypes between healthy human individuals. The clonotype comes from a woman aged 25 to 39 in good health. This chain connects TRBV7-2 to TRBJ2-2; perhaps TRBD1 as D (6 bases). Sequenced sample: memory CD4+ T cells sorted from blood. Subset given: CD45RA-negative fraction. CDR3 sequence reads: CASSSRGGELFF. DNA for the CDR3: TGTGCCAGCAGCTCCAGGGGTGGGGAGCTGTTTTTT.